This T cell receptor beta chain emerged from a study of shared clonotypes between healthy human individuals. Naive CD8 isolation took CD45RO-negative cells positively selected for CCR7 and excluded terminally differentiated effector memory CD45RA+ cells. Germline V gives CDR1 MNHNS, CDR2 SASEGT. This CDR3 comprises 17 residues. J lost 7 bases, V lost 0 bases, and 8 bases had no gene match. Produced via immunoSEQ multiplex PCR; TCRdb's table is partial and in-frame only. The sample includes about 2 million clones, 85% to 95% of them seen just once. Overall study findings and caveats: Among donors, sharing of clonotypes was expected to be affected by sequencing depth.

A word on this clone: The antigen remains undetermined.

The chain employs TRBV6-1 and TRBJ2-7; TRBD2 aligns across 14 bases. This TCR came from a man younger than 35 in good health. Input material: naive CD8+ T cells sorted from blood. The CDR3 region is CASSEAGLAGVREEQYF. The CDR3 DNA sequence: TGTGCCAGCAGTGAAGCGGGACTAGCGGGGGTTCGGGAAGAGCAGTACTTC.